The T cell receptor beta chain under discussion was sequenced for a study of T cells in Graves' hyperthyroidism and ophthalmopathy. RNA transcripts were the template for amplifying TCR beta CDR3 regions. TCR CDR3 underwent first-round RT-PCR with the HTBI primer set. TCRdb passed the multiplex PCR reads through MiXCR, listing each CDR3 protein once. This sample has under 40,000 distinct CDR3 sequences, with approximately 50% found just once. Only one count was recorded for this clonotype. This is likely a read error, given that the CDR3 carries no conserved phenylalanine or tryptophan at its end. Germline V gene sequence: CDR1 GTSNPN, CDR2 SVGIG (reference sequence). V shed 1 base and J shed 4 bases, with 4 bases lying between them. The CDR3 loop spans 11 amino acids.

This TCR came from a woman between 50 and 59 years old with Graves' hyperthyroidism that later progressed to Graves' ophthalmopathy. The chain employs TRBV30 and TRBJ2-5; D gene uncertain. The sequenced material came from blood. The CDR3 spells CAWSGRETQYL. The CDR3 DNA follows: TGTGCCTGGAGTGGCCGAGAGACCCAGTACTTA.